The clone carrying this TCR beta chain was seen only a few times. Its specificity is not known. This sample is part of a study of T-cell memory formation after mild COVID-19. Researchers used 5'RACE with constant-segment primers to make TCR alpha and TCR beta cDNA libraries that carry sample barcodes and UMIs. TCRdb reanalysed the 5' RACE reads using MiXCR and keeps one entry per CDR3 protein. The table shows 300,000 to 350,000 distinct CDR3 sequences, with roughly an eighth occurring only once. Germline CDR1 DFQATT, CDR2 SNEGSKA (reference sequence). Trimming removed 1 base from V and 8 bases from J; junction bases left unmatched: 16. The CDR3 length is 16 residues. Study conclusions and caveats: Clones that got smaller from day 15 to 85 had even CD4/CD8, while clones growing later tipped toward CD4+.

The TCR originated in a man between 18 and 29 years old who had mild COVID-19 (a few samples of this study predate the infection). Cell type and time point are not known. What was sequenced was PBMCs or a T cell subset sorted from them (not recorded which). The chain recombines TRBV20-1 with TRBJ1-2, with 7 bases fitting TRBD1. DNA of the CDR3: TGCAGTGCTAGAGCGCGTGGGACAGACCTAAATATAGGCTACACCTTC. Translated: CSARARGTDLNIGYTF.